Shown below are 22 T cell receptor beta chains from a single sample sequenced in a study of blood T cell repertoires in COVID-19. TCRdb keeps only in-frame clones here, not all; method: immunoSEQ multiplex PCR. The sample has around 100,000 clones, about 80% seen once; the top ten hold 9% to 14%. The source material was peripheral blood. These receptors were collected from a woman in her seventies with acute or convalescent COVID-19.

The chain joins TRBV2 to TRBJ1-6; D unresolved. Germline V lookup: CDR1 SNHLY, CDR2 FYNNEI. V lost 5 bases to trimming and J lost 14 bases, with 10 bases between them. CDR3 size: 11 residues. The CDR3 reads CASSPQTALHF. CDR3 sequence (DNA): TGTGCCAGCAGTCCCCAAACGGCCCTCCACTTT.

This clone turned up a few times. The genes are TRBV5-6 and TRBJ1-1, with unresolved D. The V gene lost 4 bases and the J gene lost 7 bases, with 20 bases spanning the gap. CDR3 length: 15 amino acids. Germline V gene lookup returns CDR1 SGHDT and CDR2 YYEEEE. CDR3 sequence (DNA): TGTGCCAGCAGCCTGCTTGGAGGTCCAAGGATTGAAGCTTTCTTT. Protein product: CASSLLGGPRIEAFF. The variable domain in full, with the rest retrieved from reference TRBV5-6 and TRBJ1-1, is DAGVTQSPTHLIKTRGQQVTLRCSPKSGHDTVSWYQQALGQGPQFIFQYYEEEERQRGNFPDRFSGHQFPNYSSELNVNALLLGDSALYLCASSLLGGPRIEAFFGQGTRLTVV.

This clone was observed once. The V call is TRBV28, the J call TRBJ1-2; 9 bases are a match to TRBD1. V shed 3 bases, J shed 6 bases, and the junction held 5 bases outside the gene matches. There are 14 residues in the CDR3. Per germline, CDR1 MDHEN and CDR2 SYDVKM. The CDR3 DNA is TGTGCCAGCAGTTTGACGGGACAGGGAGATGGCTACACCTTC. Its translation is CASSLTGQGDGYTF.

This clone showed up many times. V and J are TRBV19 and TRBJ1-5; 7 bases are shared with TRBD1. In germline, CDR1 is LNHDA, CDR2 SQIVND (reference sequence). Unmatched junction bases numbered 8, after V lost 7 bases and J lost 5 bases. The CDR3 runs 14 residues. The CDR3: CASTLGQAYQPQHF. The CDR3 DNA sequence: TGTGCCAGTACCCTTGGACAGGCCTATCAGCCCCAGCATTTT.

This clone was counted a few times. V is TRBV5-1 and J is TRBJ1-1; D call uncertain. V lost 3 bases, J lost 2 bases, and 11 bases lay in between. Germline V CDR1 and CDR2: SGHRS, YFSETQ. There are 14 residues in the CDR3. The CDR3 spells CASSSEGRNTEAFF. The CDR3 DNA sequence: TGCGCCAGCAGCTCCGAGGGCCGTAACACTGAAGCTTTCTTT.

The genes are TRBV3-1 (or the pseudogene TRBV3-2) and TRBJ2-5; the D is unclear. CDR1 and CDR2 from the germline V gene are LGHDT and YNNKEL (reference sequence). Trimming took 0 bases from V and 3 from J, leaving 11 bases between them. The CDR3 sequence is 15 residues long. The CDR3 DNA sequence: TGTGCCAGCAGCCAAGAGATCAGGTTGGAAGAGACCCAGTACTTC. The encoded protein is CASSQEIRLEETQYF.

J is TRBJ1-2 and V is TRBV28; tentative D call: TRBD1 (6 bases). Germline CDR1 MDHEN, CDR2 SYDVKM. Trimming stripped 4 bases from V and 4 bases from J, with 13 bases between. The CDR3 has 14 amino acids. Written as DNA, the CDR3 is TGTGCCAGCAGTTGGGGAGGGGGGAGCTATGGCTACACCTTC. Protein product: CASSWGGGSYGYTF.

The V gene is TRBV5-1, the J gene TRBJ1-2; D is perhaps TRBD1 (5 bases). The V end was cut by 0 bases, the J end by 2 bases, with 5 bases between. Germline lookup yields CDR1 SGHRS and CDR2 YFSETQ. This CDR3 is built from 13 residues. DNA for the CDR3: TGCGCCAGCAGCTTGGGACAGAACTATGGCTACACCTTC. This codes for CASSLGQNYGYTF.

The genes are TRBV5-1 and TRBJ2-1; 8 bases fit TRBD2. Trimming cost V 0 bases and J 0 bases; bases outside gene matches: 11. Germline values: CDR1 SGHRS, CDR2 YFSETQ. The CDR3 length is 19 residues. The CDR3 reads CASSLAGGGSGSSYNEQFF. The DNA of the CDR3 is TGCGCCAGCAGCTTGGCGGGCGGGGGGTCCGGGAGCTCCTACAATGAGCAGTTCTTC. Full variable domain (missing parts from reference TRBV5-1 and TRBJ2-1): KAGVTQTPRYLIKTRGQQVTLSCSPISGHRSVSWYQQTPGQGLQFLFEYFSETQRNKGNFPGRFSGRQFSNSRSEMNVSTLELGDSALYLCASSLAGGGSGSSYNEQFFGPGTRLTVL.

The V and J genes are TRBV5-8 and TRBJ1-4; tentatively, D is TRBD1 (6 bases). The CDR3 extends over 16 amino acids. Trimming took off 2 bases at V and 7 bases at J, with 18 bases between the two ends. The germline V gene encodes CDR1 SGHTS and CDR2 YDEGEE. CDR3 residues: CASSFGRGRGSEKLFF. The CDR3 nucleotides read TGTGCCAGCAGCTTCGGTCGGGGCAGGGGAAGTGAAAAACTGTTTTTT.

This clone was counted only a few times. The CDR3 DNA sequence: TGTGCCAGCAGTTACGGGCAGATTAATGAAAAACTGTTTTTT. This translates into CASSYGQINEKLFF. The chain recombines TRBV6-5 with TRBJ1-4; D is uncertain. V dropped 2 bases and J dropped 4 bases, with 8 bases sitting between them. Germline V gene sequence: CDR1 MNHEY, CDR2 SVGAGI. The CDR3 spans 14 residues.

The chain is built from TRBV19 and TRBJ2-3; D gene unclear. The ends were cut back, 5 bases at V and 4 bases at J, with 7 bases in the middle. Looked up from germline, CDR1 is LNHDA and CDR2 is SQIVND (reference sequence). The CDR3 totals 12 residues. DNA of the CDR3: TGTGCCAGTAGTGAGAGCGCAGATACGCAGTATTTT. It encodes CASSESADTQYF.

The chain couples TRBV24-1 to TRBJ2-2; 9 bases agree with TRBD1. V shed 9 bases and J 5 bases; nucleotides not matched to a gene: 9. The CDR3 spans 15 residues. The germline V gene encodes CDR1 KGHDR and CDR2 SFDVKD. The CDR3 DNA is TGTGCCACCTCCCGGACAGGGGAAGGGACCGGGGAGCTGTTTTTT. The encoded protein is CATSRTGEGTGELFF.

The chain uses TRBV2 and TRBJ1-2; tentatively, D is TRBD1 (5 bases). V was cut by 4 bases and J by 8 bases, with 17 bases left in between. The CDR3 contains 14 residues. From germline, CDR1 is SNHLY and CDR2 FYNNEI. The CDR3 region has the DNA TGTGCCAGCAGTGCTATTACGGGGGGAGACGGCTACACCTTC. It encodes CASSAITGGDGYTF.

V usage is TRBV7-8 and J usage is TRBJ1-5; maybe TRBD1 (6 bases). This CDR3 comprises 14 residues. With 3 bases removed from V and 3 bases from J, the gap between germline ends came to 9 bases. CDR1 and CDR2 from the germline V gene are SGHVS and FQNEAQ. CDR3 in DNA: TGTGCCAGCAGCTTTGACAGGTCCAATCAGCCCCAGCATTTT. Translation: CASSFDRSNQPQHF.

This chain joins TRBV7-2 and TRBJ1-1, with TRBD1 matching over 10 bases. Trimming cost V 6 bases and J 4 bases; bases outside gene matches: 5. CDR1 and CDR2 from the germline V gene are SGHTA and FQGNSA. This CDR3 is built from 14 residues. CDR3: CASRRQGAVTEAFF. The CDR3 DNA follows: TGTGCCAGCAGGCGACAGGGGGCTGTCACTGAAGCTTTCTTT.

The chain carries TRBV18 and TRBJ2-7, with TRBD1 as a possible D gene (5 bases). V was clipped by 1 base and J by 2 bases, with 21 bases between them. In germline, CDR1 is KGHSH, CDR2 LQKENI. The CDR3 has 18 amino acids. The chain's CDR3 is CASSPLSPSSGSTYEQYF. CDR3 in DNA: TGTGCCAGCTCACCACTCTCTCCTTCGTCAGGGTCGACCTACGAGCAGTACTTC.

This clone showed up just a few times. This chain connects TRBV30 to TRBJ1-1; a weak D match, TRBD1 (6 bases). The ends were cut back, 2 bases at V and 5 bases at J, with 12 bases in the middle. CDR3 length: 13 residues. Germline CDR1 and CDR2: GTSNPN and SVGIG (reference sequence). The CDR3 bases are TGTGCCTGGAGTACAGGGTACGGTACTGAAGCTTTCTTT. Translation: CAWSTGYGTEAFF.

This chain joins TRBV28 and TRBJ2-2; D uncertain. V shed 5 bases and J shed 1 base, with 5 bases lying between them. CDR1 and CDR2 (germline): MDHEN, SYDVKM. The CDR3 runs 13 residues. CDR3 nucleotide sequence: TGTGCCAGCAGTAACGGGAACACCGGGGAGCTGTTTTTT. Protein sequence: CASSNGNTGELFF.

The chain carries TRBV5-6 and TRBJ1-6; D is ambiguous. CDR3 length: 11 residues. From germline, CDR1 is SGHDT and CDR2 YYEEEE. The V end lost 7 bases, the J end lost 7 bases, and 6 bases lay between the germline ends. This chain's CDR3 is CASAENSPLHF. DNA of the CDR3: TGTGCCAGCGCGGAGAATTCACCCCTCCACTTT.

The V and J genes are TRBV7-8 and TRBJ2-1; 8 positions match TRBD2. V lost 5 bases to trimming and J lost 4 bases; unmatched junction nucleotides: 10. Germline V gene sequence: CDR1 SGHVS, CDR2 FQNEAQ. CDR3 size: 16 residues. The chain's CDR3 is CASSPIVGGAYNEQFF. DNA of the CDR3: TGTGCCAGCAGCCCCATTGTCGGGGGGGCTTACAATGAGCAGTTCTTC.

The J gene is TRBJ1-5, the V gene TRBV6-5; 7 nucleotides match TRBD1. The CDR3 contains 13 residues. Germline V gives CDR1 MNHEY, CDR2 SVGAGI. The V gene end was trimmed by 8 bases and the J gene end by 5 bases; junction bases not matched to a gene: 6. CDR3 DNA: TGTGCCAGCTTGACAGGGCGGTATCAGCCCCAGCATTTT. This encodes CASLTGRYQPQHF.